This T cell receptor (beta chain) was obtained from a study of human T cells and chemical hapten exposure. Study-wide context: DPC at 0.01% went onto the upper back in patch tests, read at 6 days. How much TCR each sample yielded varied, mostly because pooled library volumes differed slightly.

The CDR3 is made up of 15 amino acids. Per germline, CDR1 SQVTM and CDR2 ANQGSEA. V gave up 5 bases and J gave up 3 bases; unmatched junction bases: 7. Study-level points and caveats: PT1 expanded TCR numbers tracked positively with patch test score.

The time point denotes: patch test 3, about 24 weeks after DPC sensitization. Treatment of the sample: therapeutic diphenylcyclopropenone sensitization with weekly scalp DPC. Blood collection took place prior to placing each patch test. This clonotype was detected only a few times. The antigen is not known. Using its own MiXCR run on the RACE reads, TCRdb lists one record per CDR3 protein. The sample includes about 90,000 distinct CDR3 sequences, roughly 10% seen only once; the top ten take 0.85% to 1.2%. This chain links TRBV29-1 with TRBJ1-5, with TRBD1 matching 10 bases. The clonotype was recovered from a woman younger than 45 with alopecia areata. Some clones in this sample may be carry-over from other donors' samples. This sample comprised whole blood, obtained in connection with sensitization to the hapten diphenylcyclopropenone (DPC). The CDR3 sequence: CSVRRGTGVNQPQHF. The CDR3 DNA sequence: TGCAGCGTTCGACGCGGGACAGGGGTCAATCAGCCCCAGCATTTT.